This TCR beta chain stems from a study of Graves' ophthalmopathy and Graves' hyperthyroidism. Looked up from germline, CDR1 is LNHDA and CDR2 is SQIVND (reference sequence). The V and J ends lost 7 bases and 4 bases, in that order; junction bases with no gene match: 9. This CDR3 has 14 amino acids. The authors amplified TCR beta CDR3 regions, and they did so from RNA transcripts for repertoire sequencing. First-round RT-PCR with HTBI primers preceded a second-round multiplex PCR. Each CDR3 protein is one row after TCRdb ran MiXCR on the multiplex PCR reads. The table lists about 400,000 distinct CDR3 sequences, approximately 15% of them singletons.

The J gene is TRBJ2-7, the V gene TRBV19; 8 nucleotides agree with TRBD1. The TCR comes from a woman younger than 30 with stable Graves' hyperthyroidism. Sequencing used peripheral blood. CDR3 residues: CASTVGQGGYEQYF. CDR3 DNA: TGTGCCAGTACCGTCGGACAGGGTGGGTACGAGCAGTACTTC.